Listed here are 29 T cell receptor beta chains from one sample, sequenced in a study of blood T cell repertoires in COVID-19. The protocol was immunoSEQ multiplex PCR, while the TCRdb copy is restricted to in-frame clones and leaves out a portion. Of 200,000 to 250,000 clones listed, approximately 84% were seen once; the top ten hold nearly 4.5%. Sequencing was carried out using peripheral blood. The receptors derive from a man aged 45-65 years with acute or convalescent COVID-19.

The chain joins TRBV11-2 to TRBJ1-6, with no clear D. The germline gives CDR1 SGHAT, CDR2 FQNNGV. The V end was cut by 3 bases, the J end by 7 bases, with 10 bases between. CDR3 size: 14 residues. The CDR3 nucleotides are TGTGCCAGCAGCTTGGGCAGGAGGAATTCACCCCTCCACTTT. Amino acid sequence: CASSLGRRNSPLHF.

The genes are TRBV9 and TRBJ1-1, with unresolved D. This CDR3 is built from 13 residues. Germline loops: CDR1 SGDLS, CDR2 YYNGEE. The V and J ends lost 4 bases and 6 bases respectively, with 13 bases between them. CDR3 coding DNA: TGTGCCAGCAGCCCCAGAGGGCCCGCTGAAGCTTTCTTT. Its translation is CASSPRGPAEAFF.

The genes are TRBV18 and TRBJ1-2; the D is unclear. The V end lost 2 bases, the J end lost 4 bases, and 8 bases lay between the germline ends. Looked up from germline, CDR1 is KGHSH and CDR2 is LQKENI. The CDR3 sequence is 13 residues long. The DNA for the CDR3 is TGTGCCAGCTCACCAGGCCCGCTCTATGGCTACACCTTC. Its translation is CASSPGPLYGYTF. The entire variable domain, with the rest obtained from reference TRBV18 and TRBJ1-2, is as follows: NAGVMQNPRHLVRRRGQEARLRCSPMKGHSHVYWYRQLPEEGLKFMVYLQKENIIDESGMPKERFSAEFPKEGPSILRIQQVVRGDSAAYFCASSPGPLYGYTFGSGTRLTVV.

The chain recombines TRBV21-1 with TRBJ2-2; the DNA was not compared with TRBD2, the D call given in the table. TRBV21-1 is a pseudogene. CDR3 length: 15 residues. For the CDR3, the DNA is TGTGCCAGCAAGATAACTAGCTTCAGGCGCCGGGAGCTGTTTTTT. Translation gives CASKITSFRRRELFF.

J is TRBJ1-1 and V is TRBV27; 7 bases are shared with TRBD1. CDR3 length: 12 amino acids. V gave up 6 bases and J gave up 5 bases; unmatched junction bases: 3. CDR1 and CDR2 (germline): MNHEY, SMNVEV (reference sequence). The DNA for the CDR3 is TGTGCCAGCAGATCAGGGGGGACTGAAGCTTTCTTT. Its protein is CASRSGGTEAFF.

There are a few counts of this clone. Other nucleotide sequences from this sample produce the same CDR3. For the CDR3, the DNA is TGTGCCAGCAGTTACTCAGGCAGGGCCACTGAAGCTTTCTTT. Translated: CASSYSGRATEAFF. The chain recombines TRBV6-5 with TRBJ1-1; D perhaps matches TRBD1 (5 bases). The germline gives CDR1 MNHEY, CDR2 SVGAGI. V dropped 0 bases and J dropped 4 bases, with 9 bases sitting between them. The length of the CDR3 is 14 residues.

V is TRBV4-1 and J is TRBJ1-2; 7 bases map to TRBD1. The junction had 11 bases not matched to a gene; V was cut back by 5 bases and J by 2 bases. Per germline, CDR1 MGHRA and CDR2 YSYEKL. CDR3 length: 16 amino acids. Here the CDR3 reads CASSSRKGQLNYGYTF. The CDR3 DNA reads as TGCGCCAGCAGCTCAAGGAAGGGACAGTTAAACTATGGCTACACCTTC.

V usage is TRBV19 and J usage is TRBJ1-2; D perhaps matches TRBD1 (6 bases). Between the trimmed V and J ends, which lost 7 bases and 6 bases, there was a span of 21 bases. Germline V CDR1 and CDR2: LNHDA, SQIVND (reference sequence). The CDR3 spans 15 residues. Written as DNA, the CDR3 is TGTGCCAGTACCTGGGGGCGGGCAGGAGAGCATGGCTACACCTTC. Translating gives CASTWGRAGEHGYTF.

The genes are TRBV7-8 and TRBJ1-2; TRBD1 agrees at 9 bases. The germline V gene encodes CDR1 SGHVS and CDR2 FQNEAQ. The junction had 9 bases not matched to a gene; V was cut back by 2 bases and J by 5 bases. The CDR3 runs 16 residues. In DNA form, the CDR3 reads TGTGCCAGCAGCTTACTTCCCGGGACAGGGTTTTATGGCTACACCTTC. Encoded protein: CASSLLPGTGFYGYTF.

The chain uses TRBV5-4 and TRBJ2-1, with a possible D match to TRBD1 (5 bases). This CDR3 contains 15 residues. Per the germline V gene, CDR1 is SGHNT and CDR2 is YYREEE (reference sequence). The V and J ends lost 4 bases and 0 bases respectively, with 11 bases between them. The DNA for the CDR3 is TGTGCCAGCAGCCGCGCTCAGGGCTCCTACAATGAGCAGTTCTTC. It encodes CASSRAQGSYNEQFF.

Worth noting for this clone: Different DNA sequences within this sample yield the same CDR3. The chain links TRBV7-2 to TRBJ1-1; D gene uncertain. Deletions cut 3 bases from V and 1 base from J, with 6 bases between. Germline values: CDR1 SGHTA, CDR2 FQGNSA. The CDR3 consists of 13 residues. Here the CDR3 reads CASSLNRNTEAFF. DNA for the CDR3: TGTGCCAGCAGCTTGAACAGGAACACTGAAGCTTTCTTT. Full variable domain (rest looked up from reference TRBV7-2 and TRBJ1-1): GAGVSQSPSNKVTEKGKDVELRCDPISGHTALYWYRQSLGQGLEFLIYFQGNSAPDKSGLPSDRFSAERTGGSVSTLTIQRTQQEDSAVYLCASSLNRNTEAFFGQGTRLTVV.

This clone was detected once. This chain links TRBV18 with TRBJ1-2, with D unclear. This CDR3 has 14 amino acids. V was pared by 1 base and J by 6 bases, with 12 bases between. CDR1 is KGHSH, CDR2 LQKENI, per germline. In nucleotides, the CDR3 is TGTGCCAGCTCACCACGGCTAACAGACGATGGCTACACCTTC. It codes for CASSPRLTDDGYTF.

CDR3 in amino acids: CAISPGGDRDTEAFF. The CDR3 DNA follows: TGTGCCATCAGTCCCGGGGGAGATCGGGACACTGAAGCTTTCTTT. The chain carries TRBV10-3 and TRBJ1-1; D is perhaps TRBD1 (5 bases). Germline CDR1 is ENHRY and CDR2 is SYGVKD. The CDR3 spans 15 residues. The ends were cut back, 5 bases at V and 3 bases at J, with 16 bases in the middle.

The chain combines TRBV21-1 with TRBJ1-1. TRBV21-1 is given as a pseudogene. The CDR3 has 13 amino acids. The CDR3 reads CASSTTEGTEAFF. The CDR3 DNA follows: TGTGCCAGCAGCACCACGGAGGGGACTGAAGCTTTCTTT.

This clone has just a few counts. The genes are TRBV10-1 and TRBJ1-1; the D gene is possibly TRBD1 (5 bases). This CDR3 contains 12 residues. The V end was cut by 6 bases, the J end by 7 bases, with 12 bases between. In germline, CDR1 is WNHNN, CDR2 SYGVQD (reference sequence). The CDR3 is CASSLGTGEAFF. The CDR3 region has the DNA TGCGCCAGCAGCTTAGGGACTGGTGAAGCTTTCTTT.

The V and J genes are TRBV14 and TRBJ1-2; D not certain. Trimming cost V 1 base and J 4 bases, with 16 bases left between them. In germline, CDR1 is SGHDN, CDR2 FVKESK. CDR3 size: 16 residues. CDR3 amino acids: CASSQGVRFSLYGYTF. The DNA for the CDR3 is TGTGCCAGCAGCCAAGGAGTGAGGTTTTCACTCTATGGCTACACCTTC.

This clone came up a few times. The chain joins TRBV4-1 to TRBJ1-4; D remains unclear. This CDR3 is 18 amino acids long. The V end lost 1 base, the J end lost 7 bases, and 22 bases lay between the germline ends. Germline loops: CDR1 MGHRA, CDR2 YSYEKL. The DNA for the CDR3 is TGCGCCAGCAGCCAAGGGGTTCTCCAGCGTCAACTAATTGAAAAACTGTTTTTT. It specifies CASSQGVLQRQLIEKLFF.

This sequence joins TRBV11-2 and TRBJ1-2; D remains unclear. V lost 5 bases to trimming and J lost 4 bases, with 11 bases between them. Germline loops: CDR1 SGHAT, CDR2 FQNNGV. This CDR3 comprises 13 residues. CDR3 residues: CASSPGVGYGYTF. In nucleotides, the CDR3 is TGTGCCAGCAGCCCCGGGGTCGGCTATGGCTACACCTTC.

The chain has TRBV6-5 and TRBJ1-1; the D gene is possibly TRBD1 (5 bases). The V gene lost 4 bases and the J gene lost 1 base, with 10 bases spanning the gap. From germline, CDR1 is MNHEY and CDR2 SVGAGI. The CDR3 runs 14 residues. As DNA, the CDR3 is TGTGCCAGCAGTTTCCGGACACCGAACACTGAAGCTTTCTTT. Translation: CASSFRTPNTEAFF.

The chain links TRBV5-4 to TRBJ1-2; 8 bases fit TRBD1. The CDR3 is made up of 15 amino acids. From germline, CDR1 is SGHNT and CDR2 YYREEE (reference sequence). The V and J ends lost 0 bases and 4 bases, in that order; junction bases with no gene match: 5. CDR3: CASSLEHQGAYGYTF. CDR3 in DNA: TGTGCCAGCAGCTTGGAGCACCAGGGGGCCTATGGCTACACCTTC. The entire variable domain, with the rest obtained from reference TRBV5-4 and TRBJ1-2, is as follows: ETGVTQSPTHLIKTRGQQVTLRCSSQSGHNTVSWYQQALGQGPQFIFQYYREEENGRGNFPPRFSGLQFPNYSSELNVNALELDDSALYLCASSLEHQGAYGYTFGSGTRLTVV.

This rearrangement joins TRBV5-1 to TRBJ1-1; weak D call: TRBD1 (6 bases). V was cut by 3 bases and J by 1 base, with 16 bases left in between. This CDR3 comprises 16 residues. CDR1 is SGHRS, CDR2 YFSETQ, per germline. The CDR3 DNA reads TGCGCCAGCAGCTCCCAAGGGGGGGACCCGAACACTGAAGCTTTCTTT. Translation gives CASSSQGGDPNTEAFF.

The chain couples TRBV11-2 to TRBJ2-7; maybe TRBD1 (5 bases). The V and J ends lost 1 base and 4 bases respectively, with 8 bases between them. Germline lookup yields CDR1 SGHAT and CDR2 FQNNGV. This CDR3 has 13 residues. The CDR3 spells CASSLVDRYEQYF. The CDR3 bases are TGTGCCAGCAGCTTAGTAGACAGATACGAGCAGTACTTC.

The CDR3 is CASSSFDSIGYYGYTF. CDR3 in DNA: TGTGCCAGCAGCTCATTTGACAGCATAGGGTACTATGGCTACACCTTC. V gene TRBV7-9 combines with J gene TRBJ1-2, with D perhaps TRBD1 (5 bases). The germline V gene encodes CDR1 SEHNR and CDR2 FQNEAQ (reference sequence). Trimming took off 4 bases at V and 3 bases at J, with 18 bases between the two ends. This CDR3 has 16 residues.

The chain couples TRBV2 to TRBJ1-1; the D gene is possibly TRBD1 (5 bases). With 7 bases removed from V and 3 bases from J, the gap between germline ends came to 12 bases. The germline V gene has CDR1 SNHLY and CDR2 FYNNEI. The CDR3 extends over 13 amino acids. CDR3 amino acids: CASTLGTYTEAFF. The CDR3 region has the DNA TGTGCCAGCACCCTCGGGACTTACACTGAAGCTTTCTTT.

The chain links TRBV11-2 to TRBJ1-6, with 7 bases aligning to TRBD1. The length of the CDR3 is 15 residues. Germline trimming cut 5 bases from V and 6 bases from J; bases unmatched to any gene: 7. Germline assignment: CDR1 SGHAT and CDR2 FQNNGV. The CDR3 coding sequence is TGTGCCAGCAGCCCCGGGACAGCCCTTAATTCACCCCTCCACTTT. Its translation: CASSPGTALNSPLHF.

This clone was recorded once. The chain recombines TRBV5-1 with TRBJ2-5, with a weak D call TRBD2 (5 bases). This CDR3 comprises 16 residues. The V and J ends lost 0 bases and 5 bases respectively, with 17 bases between them. Germline V lookup: CDR1 SGHRS, CDR2 YFSETQ. The CDR3 reads CASSLASRPTGETQYF. Written as DNA, the CDR3 is TGCGCCAGCAGCTTGGCCAGTAGACCAACGGGGGAGACCCAGTACTTC.

CDR3 coding DNA: TGTGCCAGCAGTTTCGACAGGGGGTCCGGTGGCTACACCTTC. Translation gives CASSFDRGSGGYTF. The rearrangement links TRBV6-5 to TRBJ1-2; 9 positions agree with TRBD1. Germline V gives CDR1 MNHEY, CDR2 SVGAGI. V was pared by 4 bases and J by 7 bases, with 7 bases of the junction left unmatched. The CDR3 totals 14 residues.

This clone was recorded a few times. The chain has TRBV11-3 and TRBJ2-1; D possibly corresponds to TRBD1 (7 bases). The V end was cut by 5 bases, the J end by 7 bases, with 15 bases between. The germline V gene has CDR1 SGHNT and CDR2 YENEEA. The CDR3 totals 14 residues. The DNA of the CDR3 is TGTGCCAGCAGCCGCCGGGACAGCGGGAATGAGCAGTTCTTC. Its protein is CASSRRDSGNEQFF.

The chain has TRBV19 and TRBJ1-5; no clear D. CDR3 size: 16 residues. V was clipped by 3 bases and J by 2 bases, with 14 bases between them. CDR1 LNHDA and CDR2 SQIVND come from the germline V gene (reference sequence). This chain's CDR3 is CASSILESLGNQPQHF. In DNA, the CDR3 is TGTGCCAGTAGTATTCTGGAGTCACTGGGCAATCAGCCCCAGCATTTT. Using reference TRBV19 and TRBJ1-5 for the parts outside the CDR3, the full variable domain is DGGITQSPKYLFRKEGQNVTLSCEQNLNHDAMYWYRQDPGQGLRLIYYSQIVNDFQKGDIAEGYSVSREKKESFPLTVTSAQKNPTAFYLCASSILESLGNQPQHFGDGTRLSIL.